These 21 T cell receptor beta chains originate from one sample sequenced in a study of T cells in Graves' hyperthyroidism and ophthalmopathy (dated by TCRdb to the late 2010s). Libraries were built with multiplex PCR. The data were produced on an Illumina HiSeq 2000. Amplification of TCR beta CDR3 regions was carried out from RNA transcripts. The first round of RT-PCR for the TCR CDR3 was performed with the HTBI primer set and the Qiagen OneStep RT-PCR kit. The public reads were quality trimmed at Q25 with fastp and then assembled into clones with MiXCR by TCRdb, keeping productive beta chains. Here each entry gathers all rows of one CDR3 protein and keeps the most common genes and DNA. The sample includes 200,000 to 300,000 distinct CDR3 sequences, with about a sixth observed a single time. The ten biggest clones cover around 26% of the sample. Material: blood. The receptor source for this set is a woman aged 18-29 years with Graves' ophthalmopathy.

This clonotype was detected ten times or more. The CDR3 DNA is TGTGCCAGCGCCTACAGGGGGTCCTACAATGAGCAGTTCTTC. Translation gives CASAYRGSYNEQFF. The chain couples TRBV6-1 to TRBJ2-1; 8 bases are shared with TRBD1. This CDR3 is 14 amino acids long. Germline CDR1 MNHNS, CDR2 SASEGT. The junction had 4 bases not matched to a gene; V was cut back by 8 bases and J by 1 base.

The table lists this clonotype with many counts. The chain links TRBV5-6 to TRBJ2-1; 14 nucleotides align to TRBD2. With V trimmed by 1 base and J by 14 bases, 11 bases remained unmatched. CDR1 is SGHDT and CDR2 is YYEEEE in the germline V gene. The CDR3 runs 16 residues. The CDR3 loop is CASSLYGTSGSGDEFF. The CDR3 nucleotides read TGTGCCAGCAGCTTGTATGGGACTAGCGGGAGTGGAGATGAGTTCTTC.

This clonotype was seen many times. The genes are TRBV20-1 and TRBJ2-7; 9 bases are a match to TRBD2. With V trimmed by 3 bases and J by 2 bases, 14 bases remained unmatched. Germline loops: CDR1 DFQATT, CDR2 SNEGSKA (reference sequence). The CDR3 length is 17 residues. The CDR3 DNA follows: TGCAGTGCTAGCGGGACTAGCCTTCTCCGGGAGACCTACGAGCAGTACTTC. Residues: CSASGTSLLRETYEQYF.

The chain is built from TRBV27 and TRBJ2-2, with 9 bases that match TRBD1. Per the germline V gene, CDR1 is MNHEY and CDR2 is SMNVEV (reference sequence). Trimming took 6 bases from V and 2 from J; bases not matched to a gene: 4. This CDR3 region has 15 residues. CDR3: CASSPTGGNTGELFF. The CDR3 nucleotides are TGTGCCAGCAGCCCCACAGGGGGCAACACCGGGGAGCTGTTTTTT.

This clonotype was recorded at least ten times. The chain recombines TRBV13 with TRBJ2-1; D unresolved. Germline V gives CDR1 PRHDT, CDR2 FYEKMQ (reference sequence). The CDR3 has 14 amino acids. Trimming stripped 4 bases from V and 7 bases from J, with 14 bases between. Here the CDR3 reads CASSSHSLGNEQFF. In DNA form, the CDR3 reads TGTGCCAGCAGCTCTCATTCTTTAGGTAATGAGCAGTTCTTC.

The sample holds many counts of this clonotype. This chain uses TRBV18 with TRBJ2-2; D gene uncertain. V dropped 1 base and J dropped 1 base, with 4 bases sitting between them. The CDR3 contains 14 residues. CDR1 is KGHSH, CDR2 LQKENI, per germline. CDR3 in DNA: TGTGCCAGCTCACCACAACAGAACACCGGGGAGCTGTTTTTT. Residues: CASSPQQNTGELFF.

Only a few counts were recorded for this clonotype. CDR3 loop: CASGFDKGRPYEQYF. CDR3 DNA: TGTGCTAGTGGTTTTGATAAGGGGAGGCCCTACGAGCAGTACTTC. This chain joins TRBV12-5 and TRBJ2-7; perhaps TRBD2 as D (6 bases). Trimming left V 3 bases short and J 2 bases short, with 14 bases between. Germline V gene data show CDR1 as LGHNT and CDR2 as FRNRAP. The CDR3 is 15 residues long.

V is TRBV7-3 and J is TRBJ2-2, with a weak D call TRBD2 (6 bases). Germline V lookup: CDR1 SGHTA, CDR2 FQGTGA. V was trimmed by 6 bases and J by 6 bases, leaving 11 bases between them. This CDR3 spans 13 amino acids. In DNA, the CDR3 is TGTGCCAGCAGTCAGGAGGGAGCCGGGGAGCTGTTTTTT. The encoded protein is CASSQEGAGELFF. Using reference TRBV7-3 and TRBJ2-2 for the parts outside the CDR3, the full variable domain is GAGVSQTPSNKVTEKGKYVELRCDPISGHTALYWYRQSLGQGPEFLIYFQGTGAADDSGLPNDRFFAVRPEGSVSTLKIQRTERGDSAVYLCASSQEGAGELFFGEGSRLTVL.

This clonotype has at least ten counts. This chain joins TRBV5-8 and TRBJ1-2; TRBD1 matches 10 bases. This CDR3 spans 15 amino acids. Germline V gene lookup returns CDR1 SGHTS and CDR2 YDEGEE. J gave up 4 bases and V 2 bases, and 5 bases lay outside the gene matches. CDR3 sequence (DNA): TGTGCCAGCAGCTTCGGACAGGGGGTTGGCTATGGCTACACCTTC. Its protein product is CASSFGQGVGYGYTF.

The chain couples TRBV9 to TRBJ1-1; D unclear. The CDR3 consists of 16 residues. Per the germline V gene, CDR1 is SGDLS and CDR2 is YYNGEE. Trimming stripped 1 base from V and 1 base from J, with 14 bases between. The CDR3 bases are TGTGCCAGCAGCGTAATGACCTATGCTGGGAACACTGAAGCTTTCTTT. Amino acids: CASSVMTYAGNTEAFF. The full variable domain, its missing parts supplied by reference TRBV9 and TRBJ1-1, is DSGVTQTPKHLITATGQRVTLRCSPRSGDLSVYWYQQSLDQGLQFLIQYYNGEERAKGNILERFSAQQFPDLHSELNLSSLELGDSALYFCASSVMTYAGNTEAFFGQGTRLTVV.

This clonotype was detected many times. The chain employs TRBV7-9 and TRBJ2-2; TRBD1 might be the D (5 bases). Germline lookup yields CDR1 SEHNR and CDR2 FQNEAQ (reference sequence). The CDR3 runs to 15 residues. V was cut by 4 bases and J by 0 bases, with 9 bases left in between. CDR3 residues: CASSSDTANTGELFF. Written as DNA, the CDR3 is TGTGCCAGCAGCTCGGACACCGCGAACACCGGGGAGCTGTTTTTT. Variable domain in full (rest from reference TRBV7-9 and TRBJ2-2): DTGVSQNPRHKITKRGQNVTFRCDPISEHNRLYWYRQTLGQGPEFLTYFQNEAQLEKSRLLSDRFSAERPKGSFSTLEIQRTEQGDSAMYLCASSSDTANTGELFFGEGSRLTVL.

Notes on this clonotype: This sequence may be a read error, since a much larger clone differs from it by one base. J is TRBJ1-6 and V is TRBV11-2, with D uncertain. This CDR3 has 17 amino acids. The germline V gene encodes CDR1 SGHAT and CDR2 FQNNGV. V was trimmed by 2 bases and J by 2 bases, leaving 13 bases between them. The CDR3 bases are TGTGCCAGCAGCTTAAGGGCTTACAGCCCCTATAATTCACCCCTCCACTTT. Residues: CASSLRAYSPYNSPLHF.

This clonotype was picked up many times. The V call is TRBV6-1, the J call TRBJ2-7; possible D gene TRBD2, 6 bases. V lost 3 bases to trimming and J lost 1 base, with 10 bases between them. This CDR3 is built from 14 residues. CDR1 is MNHNS and CDR2 is SASEGT in the germline V gene. The DNA for the CDR3 is TGTGCCAGCAGTGAGGGGACTGATTCCTACGAGCAGTACTTC. It specifies CASSEGTDSYEQYF.

The chain recombines TRBV27 with TRBJ1-4; D is uncertain. The V end lost 2 bases, the J end lost 10 bases, and 8 bases lay between the germline ends. The CDR3 contains 12 residues. CDR1 and CDR2 (germline): MNHEY, SMNVEV (reference sequence). The CDR3 loop reads CASSLSSGKLFF. CDR3 in DNA: TGTGCCAGCAGTTTAAGCTCGGGAAAACTGTTTTTT.

This clonotype was seen only a few times. The V call is TRBV27, the J call TRBJ2-1; 15 positions match TRBD2. V gave up 5 bases and J gave up 8 bases; unmatched junction bases: 7. The CDR3 has 16 residues. CDR1 and CDR2 from the germline V gene are MNHEY and SMNVEV (reference sequence). This CDR3 is CASSLSGTSGRYEQFF. The CDR3 DNA follows: TGTGCCAGCAGTCTTTCCGGGACTAGCGGGAGGTATGAGCAGTTCTTC.

Ten or more counts support this clonotype. This chain connects TRBV6-1 to TRBJ2-3; weak D call: TRBD2 (5 bases). V lost 3 bases, J lost 2 bases, and 12 bases lay in between. The CDR3 is 15 residues long. In germline, CDR1 is MNHNS, CDR2 SASEGT. The CDR3 loop reads CASSEWRAVTDTQYF. The CDR3 nucleotides read TGTGCCAGCAGTGAGTGGCGAGCGGTCACAGATACGCAGTATTTT.

This clonotype was observed at least ten times. The CDR3: CASSSEEGEQFF. The DNA for the CDR3 is TGTGCCAGCAGCTCCGAGGAGGGTGAGCAGTTCTTC. V is TRBV3-1 and J is TRBJ2-1; maybe TRBD2 (6 bases). The CDR3 has 12 residues. CDR1 and CDR2 from the germline V gene are LGHDT and YNNKEL (reference sequence). V lost 5 bases and J lost 9, with 11 bases in between.

This clonotype was counted ten times or more. This chain connects TRBV28 to TRBJ1-5; tentatively, D is TRBD1 (6 bases). Germline loops: CDR1 MDHEN, CDR2 SYDVKM. The CDR3 has 13 residues. Trimming took off 6 bases at V and 5 bases at J, with 11 bases between the two ends. CDR3 region: CASRLTGYQPQHF. The DNA for the CDR3 is TGTGCCAGCAGACTCACAGGGTATCAGCCCCAGCATTTT.

The count of this clonotype is one. The gene calls are TRBV5-4 and TRBJ2-2; perhaps TRBD1 as D (5 bases). V was trimmed by 6 bases and J by 4 bases, leaving 7 bases between them. The germline V gene encodes CDR1 SGHNT and CDR2 YYREEE (reference sequence). The CDR3 totals 12 residues. CDR3 residues: CASNQGTGELFF. DNA for the CDR3: TGTGCCAGCAACCAGGGCACCGGGGAGCTGTTTTTT. Full variable domain (missing parts from reference TRBV5-4 and TRBJ2-2): ETGVTQSPTHLIKTRGQQVTLRCSSQSGHNTVSWYQQALGQGPQFIFQYYREEENGRGNFPPRFSGLQFPNYSSELNVNALELDDSALYLCASNQGTGELFFGEGSRLTVL.

This clonotype was seen many times. This sequence joins TRBV11-2 and TRBJ1-4; possibly TRBD1 for D (5 bases). CDR1 and CDR2 from the germline V gene are SGHAT and FQNNGV. V was clipped by 2 bases and J by 13 bases, with 11 bases between them. The CDR3 is 12 residues long. CDR3: CASSLWGERLFF. The CDR3 nucleotides are TGTGCCAGCAGCTTATGGGGCGAGAGACTGTTTTTT.

This clonotype occurred a few times. This sequence joins TRBV5-1 and TRBJ2-5; TRBD1 is a possible D gene (5 bases). V was clipped by 3 bases and J by 1 base, with 16 bases between them. CDR1 and CDR2 from the germline V gene are SGHRS and YFSETQ. This CDR3 contains 16 residues. The CDR3 is CASSSTKNRFQETQYF. The CDR3 nucleotides are TGCGCCAGCAGCTCAACTAAGAACAGGTTCCAAGAGACCCAGTACTTC.